Presented here are 5 T cell receptor beta chains from one specimen sequenced in a study of cytomegalovirus exposure and HLA in healthy donors. It was with 60 Vbeta and 13 Jbeta primers that the PCR ran. Measured with immunoSEQ multiplex PCR; TCRdb has only the in-frame clones, and not every one. There are 95,000 to 100,000 clones in the sample; about 81% occur only once, and less than 11% lies in the top ten. Sequencing input: PBMCs. All receptors come from a man in his fifties in good health and CMV-seronegative.

This clone was seen only once. This rearrangement joins TRBV9 to TRBJ2-5; possible D gene TRBD2, 6 bases. Trimming took 2 bases from V and 1 from J, leaving 12 bases between them. Germline-derived CDR1 and CDR2 are SGDLS and YYNGEE. The CDR3 is made up of 15 amino acids. For the CDR3, the DNA is TGTGCCAGCAGCGTCGGACTATCCCTCCAAGAGACCCAGTACTTC. This codes for CASSVGLSLQETQYF.

V gene TRBV12-5 combines with J gene TRBJ2-1; 11 nucleotides align to TRBD2. CDR3 size: 18 residues. Germline trimming cut 2 bases from V and 8 bases from J; bases unmatched to any gene: 14. Germline V CDR1 and CDR2: LGHNT, FRNRAP. The CDR3 sequence is CASGLSHQTSGGGHEQFF. DNA of the CDR3: TGTGCTAGTGGTTTGTCTCACCAAACTAGCGGGGGTGGGCATGAGCAGTTCTTC.

This clone was found once. The chain links TRBV19 to TRBJ1-1; 9 bases are a match to TRBD1. With V trimmed by 6 bases and J by 10 bases, 12 bases remained unmatched. Germline lookup yields CDR1 LNHDA and CDR2 SQIVND (reference sequence). This CDR3 has 14 amino acids. CDR3 region: CASRLTGQGKGAFF. CDR3 nucleotides: TGTGCCAGTAGGCTTACAGGACAGGGGAAGGGAGCTTTCTTT.

The chain recombines TRBV14 with TRBJ1-4; 7 nucleotides agree with TRBD1. CDR3 length: 15 residues. Germline V lookup: CDR1 SGHDN, CDR2 FVKESK. The V and J ends lost 4 bases and 2 bases, in that order; junction bases with no gene match: 4. The CDR3 nucleotides are TGTGCCAGCAGCCGGTTGACAGGGACTAATGAAAAACTGTTTTTT. Translation gives CASSRLTGTNEKLFF.

There are a few counts of this clone. The V call is TRBV5-5, the J call TRBJ2-7, with 9 bases fitting TRBD1. CDR1 is SGHKS and CDR2 is YYEKEE in the germline V gene (reference sequence). After removal of 4 bases from V and 4 bases from J, the junction contained 12 bases not matched to a gene. CDR3 length: 16 residues. CDR3 sequence reads: CASSRASLGQGYEQYF. The CDR3 DNA follows: TGTGCCAGCAGCCGGGCCTCTTTGGGACAGGGTTACGAGCAGTACTTC.